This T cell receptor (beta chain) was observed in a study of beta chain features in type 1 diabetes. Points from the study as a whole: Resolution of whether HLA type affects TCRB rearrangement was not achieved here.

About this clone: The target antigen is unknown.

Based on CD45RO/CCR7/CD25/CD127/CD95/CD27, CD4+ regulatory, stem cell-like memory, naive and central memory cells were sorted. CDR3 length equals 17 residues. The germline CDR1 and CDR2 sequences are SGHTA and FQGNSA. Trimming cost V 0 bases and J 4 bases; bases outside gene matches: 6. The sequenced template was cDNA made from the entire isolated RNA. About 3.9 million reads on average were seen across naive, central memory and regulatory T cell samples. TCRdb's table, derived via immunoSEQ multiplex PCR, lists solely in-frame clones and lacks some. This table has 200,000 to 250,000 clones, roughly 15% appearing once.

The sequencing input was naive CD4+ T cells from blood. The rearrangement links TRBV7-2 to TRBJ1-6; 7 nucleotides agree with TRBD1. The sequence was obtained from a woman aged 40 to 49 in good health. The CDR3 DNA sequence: TGTGCCAGCAGCTTAGCCGAGGACAGGTGGTATAATTCACCCCTCCACTTT. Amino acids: CASSLAEDRWYNSPLHF.